This TCR beta chain comes out of a study of shared clonotypes between healthy human individuals. Study-wide background: Each donor contributed plates that comprised three CD4 naive, three CD4 memory, two CD8 naive and one CD8 memory.

Overall study results and limits: The low donor count limited represented genetic and exposure-history diversity. Generation probability values for non-shared clonotypes were lower than those for clonotypes shared by all four donors. Researchers sampled blood only, noting tissue repertoires likely differ.

Only in-frame clones appear in the TCRdb table, and some are missing; sequencing was by immunoSEQ multiplex PCR. The sample includes 2 million to 2.5 million clones, 85% to 95% of them seen just once. Comments on this clone: Antigen: not known. Additional DNA sequences in this sample encode the identical CDR3.

V lost 5 bases to trimming and J lost 3 bases; unmatched junction nucleotides: 4. Germline assignment: CDR1 ENHRY and CDR2 SYGVKD. This CDR3 spans 14 amino acids. The receptor was isolated from a man younger than 30 in good health. Sequencing used naive CD4+ T cells sorted from blood. This sample's subset: CD45RA+ positively selected. The chain carries TRBV10-3 and TRBJ2-7; 10 bases fit TRBD1. For the CDR3, the DNA is TGTGCCATCAGTACGGGACAGGGGAGCTACGAGCAGTACTTC. Amino acids: CAISTGQGSYEQYF.